Shown below are 15 T cell receptor beta chains from a single sample sequenced in a study. Each CDR3 protein is one row after TCRdb ran MiXCR on the RT-PCR reads. The table has about 680,000 distinct CDR3 sequences, 12% to 15% seen once. The sequenced sample consisted of memory CD4+ T cells from blood. These receptors originate from a female donor in good health, serving as a healthy control.

This clonotype appeared a few times. The chain combines TRBV15 with TRBJ2-7; a possible D gene is TRBD2 (6 bases). This CDR3 has 16 residues. The V end was cut by 2 bases, the J end by 0 bases, with 14 bases between. Looked up from germline, CDR1 is LNHNV and CDR2 is YYDKDF (reference sequence). CDR3 bases: TGTGCCACCAGCAGATGGGACGGGACTCCCTCCTACGAGCAGTACTTC. It translates to CATSRWDGTPSYEQYF.

The chain uses TRBV20-1 and TRBJ1-1; D unclear. The V gene lost 3 bases and the J gene lost 0 bases, with 5 bases spanning the gap. The CDR3 has 12 amino acids. Per the germline V gene, CDR1 is DFQATT and CDR2 is SNEGSKA (reference sequence). The CDR3 here is CSARGMNTEAFF. The CDR3 DNA reads as TGCAGTGCTAGGGGAATGAACACTGAAGCTTTCTTT.

In nucleotides, the CDR3 is TGTGCCAGCAGCTTAGTTTGGGCGGGAGAGGGTGAGCAGTTCTTC. Translated, it gives CASSLVWAGEGEQFF. This chain links TRBV11-2 with TRBJ2-1; the match to TRBD2 covers 7 bases. The germline V gene encodes CDR1 SGHAT and CDR2 FQNNGV. There are 15 residues in the CDR3. The V gene end was trimmed by 1 base and the J gene end by 9 bases; junction bases not matched to a gene: 9.

This clonotype was detected only a few times. This rearrangement joins TRBV12-3 or TRBV12-4 to TRBJ1-1, with D tentatively TRBD1 (6 bases). V was pared by 8 bases and J by 11 bases, with 21 bases between. This CDR3 has 13 residues. CDR3 residues: CASAGTQRSVAFF. The DNA for the CDR3 is TGTGCCAGCGCCGGGACACAAAGAAGTGTTGCTTTCTTT.

J is TRBJ1-3 and V is TRBV12-3 or TRBV12-4; TRBD1 might be the D (5 bases). This CDR3 is 14 amino acids long. The V end lost 2 bases, the J end lost 7 bases, and 12 bases lay between the germline ends. DNA of the CDR3: TGTGCCAGCAGTTTACGGCCCCCAGGGAACACCATATATTTT. Its translation is CASSLRPPGNTIYF.

This clonotype occurred many times. This chain connects TRBV6-5 to TRBJ2-1; 13 nucleotides align to TRBD2. The germline CDR1 and CDR2 sequences are MNHEY and SVGAGI. The CDR3 runs 14 residues. The ends lost 6 bases at V and 5 bases at J; junction bases unmatched: 1. CDR3: CASRGTSGDNEQFF. The CDR3, as DNA: TGTGCCAGCAGGGGGACTAGCGGGGACAATGAGCAGTTCTTC.

This clonotype appeared a few times. This rearrangement joins TRBV28 to TRBJ2-7; TRBD1 might be the D (6 bases). The germline gives CDR1 MDHEN, CDR2 SYDVKM. The V end lost 6 bases, the J end lost 3 bases, and 15 bases lay between the germline ends. The CDR3 has 14 amino acids. The chain's CDR3 is CASSTGQTGYEQYF. For the CDR3, the DNA is TGTGCCAGCAGCACCGGACAGACAGGCTACGAGCAGTACTTC.

This sequence joins TRBV6-1 and TRBJ1-2; no clear D gene. Germline assignment: CDR1 MNHNS and CDR2 SASEGT. CDR3 size: 15 residues. V was shortened by 7 bases and J by 7 bases, with 22 bases between the two germline ends. CDR3 sequence: CASIEVGSSPGGYTF. The CDR3 DNA sequence: TGTGCCAGCATCGAAGTTGGGTCCTCCCCAGGTGGCTACACCTTC.

The chain combines TRBV20-1 with TRBJ2-1; TRBD2 matches 9 bases. Losses at the gene ends were 6 bases for V and 7 bases for J; bases not matched to a gene: 10. Germline CDR1 and CDR2: DFQATT and SNEGSKA (reference sequence). This CDR3 comprises 14 residues. CDR3 loop: CSAISGRGTNEQFF. In nucleotides, the CDR3 is TGCAGTGCAATTAGCGGGAGAGGAACTAATGAGCAGTTCTTC.

This clonotype was picked up many times. The rearrangement joins TRBV10-2 to TRBJ1-2, with 7 bases matching TRBD1. J gave up 5 bases and V 6 bases, and 9 bases lay outside the gene matches. The CDR3 is 14 amino acids. Germline-derived CDR1 and CDR2 are WSHSY and SAAADI. The CDR3 DNA sequence: TGCGCCAGCAGCATAGACAGGGATGGGTATGGCTACACCTTC. This translates into CASSIDRDGYGYTF.

V gene TRBV7-2 combines with J gene TRBJ2-7, with a tentative D call TRBD2 (5 bases). Trimming stripped 6 bases from V and 1 base from J, with 13 bases between. Germline CDR1 SGHTA, CDR2 FQGNSA. This CDR3 has 14 amino acids. The CDR3 DNA sequence: TGTGCCAGCAGTCGGACTGGCAGATCCTACGAGCAGTACTTC. It specifies CASSRTGRSYEQYF. Combining the CDR3 with reference TRBV7-2 and TRBJ2-7 gives the whole variable domain GAGVSQSPSNKVTEKGKDVELRCDPISGHTALYWYRQSLGQGLEFLIYFQGNSAPDKSGLPSDRFSAERTGGSVSTLTIQRTQQEDSAVYLCASSRTGRSYEQYFGPGTRLTVT.

At least ten counts were recorded for this clonotype. The chain uses TRBV27 and TRBJ2-1; D is ambiguous. CDR1 MNHEY and CDR2 SMNVEV come from the germline V gene (reference sequence). V gave up 8 bases and J gave up 3 bases, with 14 bases separating them. CDR3 length: 14 residues. In DNA form, the CDR3 reads TGTGCCAGCGGGGTTCACACTCTCTACAATGAGCAGTTCTTC. Protein product: CASGVHTLYNEQFF.

The chain recombines TRBV7-9 with TRBJ1-1; D is perhaps TRBD1 (6 bases). This CDR3 has 15 amino acids. V lost 8 bases and J lost 2, with 18 bases in between. Per germline, CDR1 SEHNR and CDR2 FQNEAQ (reference sequence). Here the CDR3 reads CASGTRGGRNTEAFF. The CDR3 nucleotides read TGTGCCAGCGGGACGAGGGGGGGCAGAAACACTGAAGCTTTCTTT. Complete variable domain (other parts from reference TRBV7-9 and TRBJ1-1): DTGVSQNPRHKITKRGQNVTFRCDPISEHNRLYWYRQTLGQGPEFLTYFQNEAQLEKSRLLSDRFSAERPKGSFSTLEIQRTEQGDSAMYLCASGTRGGRNTEAFFGQGTRLTVV.

This clonotype was seen only a few times. This chain connects TRBV6-1 to TRBJ1-3; D is unclear. The CDR3 loop spans 13 amino acids. Germline-derived CDR1 and CDR2 are MNHNS and SASEGT. V was shortened by 5 bases and J by 4 bases, with 9 bases between the two germline ends. CDR3 nucleotides: TGTGCCAGCAGTCTCCCTGGGGGAAACACCATATATTTT. It encodes CASSLPGGNTIYF.

The chain is built from TRBV20-1 and TRBJ2-2; 7 positions match TRBD2. Germline-derived CDR1 and CDR2 are DFQATT and SNEGSKA (reference sequence). The CDR3 totals 14 residues. V lost 6 bases to trimming and J lost 5 bases; unmatched junction nucleotides: 9. CDR3 bases: TGCAGTGCGCCAAGGCCAGCGGGGACCGGGGAGCTGTTTTTT. Its protein product is CSAPRPAGTGELFF.